The clone carrying this T cell receptor (beta chain) showed up just once. Its antigen is unidentified. The germline CDR1 and CDR2 sequences are SNHLY and FYNNEI. V was trimmed by 4 bases and J by 0 bases, leaving 10 bases between them. CDR3 length: 15 amino acids. The method was immunoSEQ multiplex PCR; TCRdb's version includes in-frame clones alone and lacks a portion of them. The table shows some 160,000 clones, with 85% to 95% occurring only once. The data are from a study of T cell responses to AZD1222 COVID-19 vaccine. About the study: Pooled together were second doses at about 4 or about 12 weeks.

Study results and limitations: Nearly half of unique spike-specific TCRs reportedly avoided B.1.351 and B.1.1.7 mutated regions. Spike was spanned by vaccine-associated CD4 TCRs, with dominance at 160-218 and 743-854.

The source is an adult in good health. This chain links TRBV2 with TRBJ1-5, with unresolved D. This specimen was peripheral blood, taken on day 0 of AZD1222 vaccination. CDR3 region: CASSAPPNSNQPQHF. DNA for the CDR3: TGTGCCAGCAGTGCCCCCCCCAATAGCAATCAGCCCCAGCATTTT. The entire variable domain, with the rest obtained from reference TRBV2 and TRBJ1-5, is as follows: EPEVTQTPSHQVTQMGQEVILRCVPISNHLYFYWYRQILGQKVEFLVSFYNNEISEKSEIFDDQFSVERPDGSNFTLKIRSTKLEDSAMYFCASSAPPNSNQPQHFGDGTRLSIL.